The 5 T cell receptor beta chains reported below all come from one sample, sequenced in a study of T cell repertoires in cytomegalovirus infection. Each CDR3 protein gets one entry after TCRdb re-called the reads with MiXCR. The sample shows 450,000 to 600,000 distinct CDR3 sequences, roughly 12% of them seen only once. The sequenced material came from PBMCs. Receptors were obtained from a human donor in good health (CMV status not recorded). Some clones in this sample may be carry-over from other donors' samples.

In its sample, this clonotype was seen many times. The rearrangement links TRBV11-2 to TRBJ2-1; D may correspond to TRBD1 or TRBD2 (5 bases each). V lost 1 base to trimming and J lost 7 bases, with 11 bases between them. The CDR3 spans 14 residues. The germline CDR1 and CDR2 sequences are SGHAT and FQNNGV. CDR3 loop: CASSLVRGGNEQFF. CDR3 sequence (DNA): TGTGCCAGCAGCTTAGTCCGGGGCGGGAATGAGCAGTTCTTC. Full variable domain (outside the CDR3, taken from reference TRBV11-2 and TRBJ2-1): EAGVAQSPRYKIIEKRQSVAFWCNPISGHATLYWYQQILGQGPKLLIQFQNNGVVDDSQLPKDRFSAERLKGVDSTLKIQPAKLEDSAVYLCASSLVRGGNEQFFGPGTRLTVL.

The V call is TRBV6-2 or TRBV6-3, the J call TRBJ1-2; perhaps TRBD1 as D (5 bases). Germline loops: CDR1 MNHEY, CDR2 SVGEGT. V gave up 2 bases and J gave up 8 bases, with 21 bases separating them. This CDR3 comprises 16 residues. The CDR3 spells CASSYGVGDGHFGYTF. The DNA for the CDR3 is TGTGCCAGCAGTTACGGGGTAGGGGACGGGCATTTCGGCTACACCTTC.

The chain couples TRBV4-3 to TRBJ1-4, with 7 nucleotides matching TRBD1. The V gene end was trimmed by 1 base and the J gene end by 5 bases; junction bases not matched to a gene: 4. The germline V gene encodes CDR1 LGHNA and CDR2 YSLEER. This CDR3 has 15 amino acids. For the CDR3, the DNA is TGCGCCAGCAGCCAAGCGGGACAGAAGAATGAAAAACTGTTTTTT. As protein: CASSQAGQKNEKLFF.

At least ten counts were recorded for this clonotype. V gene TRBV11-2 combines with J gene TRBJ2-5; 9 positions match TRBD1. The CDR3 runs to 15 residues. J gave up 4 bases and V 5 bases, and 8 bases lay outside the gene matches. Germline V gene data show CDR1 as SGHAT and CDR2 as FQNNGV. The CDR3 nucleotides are TGTGCCAGCAGCGACCGCCGACAGGGGGGAGAGACCCAGTACTTC. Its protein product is CASSDRRQGGETQYF.

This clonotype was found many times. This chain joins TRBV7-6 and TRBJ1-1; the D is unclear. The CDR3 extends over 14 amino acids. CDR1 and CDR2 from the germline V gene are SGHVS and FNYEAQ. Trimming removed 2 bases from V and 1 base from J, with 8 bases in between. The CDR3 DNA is TGTGCCAGCAGCTTACAAGACGGGAACACTGAAGCTTTCTTT. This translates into CASSLQDGNTEAFF.